The clone carrying this TCR beta chain was counted a single time. Per the authors' pipeline: From reference gene primer amplification, estimates of nucleated cell counts were derived. The data were produced by immunoSEQ multiplex PCR, yet TCRdb's version contains in-frame clones alone and is incomplete. The DNA was the basis for D and trimming; V, J and clone size are from that table. The sample lists 100,000 to 150,000 clones, under 85% seen once, with roughly 10% in the top ten. This sample is part of a study of blood T cell repertoires in COVID-19. About the study: Acute-phase and convalescent COVID-19 samples originated in the United States, Italy and Spain. T cells, B-cell-depleted T cells, or PBMCs provided the cDNA or gDNA that served as material.

The V gene lost 4 bases and the J gene lost 2 bases, with 12 bases spanning the gap. Germline assignment: CDR1 SQVTM and CDR2 ANQGSEA. CDR3 length: 13 residues. The sequenced sample consisted of peripheral blood. This clonotype was sampled from a middle-aged man with active or convalescent COVID-19. The V call is TRBV29-1, the J call TRBJ2-7; tentative D call: TRBD2 (5 bases). The chain's CDR3 is CSVASAGPYEQYF. CDR3 coding DNA: TGCAGCGTTGCCTCTGCGGGTCCCTACGAGCAGTACTTC.